A single sample is the source of the 23 T cell receptor beta chains below, sequenced in a study of blood T cell repertoires in COVID-19. Clones were read by immunoSEQ multiplex PCR, and TCRdb kept only the in-frame ones, dropping some. The repertoire consists of a few hundred thousand clones, with approximately 90% occurring once and the leading ten covering 6.3%. Sequences were obtained from peripheral blood. Receptor source: a woman between 45 and 60 years old with COVID-19, enrolled during active disease.

The chain is built from TRBV5-1 and TRBJ2-1; the match to TRBD2 covers 16 bases. The CDR3 runs to 17 residues. The trim removed 0 bases at V and 15 bases at J, leaving 12 bases unmatched. From germline, CDR1 is SGHRS and CDR2 YFSETQ. For the CDR3, the DNA is TGCGCCAGCAGCTTGGGGGGACTAGCGGGAGGGTCCTTGCTCCGGTTCTTC. Amino acid sequence: CASSLGGLAGGSLLRFF. Complete variable domain (other parts from reference TRBV5-1 and TRBJ2-1): KAGVTQTPRYLIKTRGQQVTLSCSPISGHRSVSWYQQTPGQGLQFLFEYFSETQRNKGNFPGRFSGRQFSNSRSEMNVSTLELGDSALYLCASSLGGLAGGSLLRFFGPGTRLTVL.

This rearrangement joins TRBV2 to TRBJ2-1; TRBD2 matches 15 bases. This CDR3 spans 14 amino acids. Trimming took 7 bases from V and 10 from J; bases not matched to a gene: 5. The V gene's germline CDR1 is SNHLY and CDR2 FYNNEI. DNA for the CDR3: TGTGCCAGCATGGGACTAGCGGGAGGTGGGGAGCAGTTCTTC. Translation: CASMGLAGGGEQFF.

The chain links TRBV5-1 to TRBJ1-6; 8 nucleotides align to TRBD1. The CDR3 consists of 16 residues. The V and J ends lost 4 bases and 7 bases, in that order; junction bases with no gene match: 10. Germline values: CDR1 SGHRS, CDR2 YFSETQ. The CDR3 DNA sequence: TGCGCCAGCAGCGTGGACCCAGGGGGCTCCAATTCACCCCTCCACTTT. This encodes CASSVDPGGSNSPLHF.

The chain recombines TRBV7-3 with TRBJ2-1, with 11 bases that match TRBD1. The CDR3 spans 14 residues. V lost 3 bases to trimming and J lost 9 bases; unmatched junction nucleotides: 4. Germline V CDR1 and CDR2: SGHTA, FQGTGA. The CDR3 DNA follows: TGTGCCAGCAGCTTCGGACAGGGGGCATTTGAGCAGTTCTTC. Encoded protein: CASSFGQGAFEQFF.

J is TRBJ2-1 and V is TRBV19; 7 positions agree with TRBD2. The CDR3 consists of 16 residues. The V and J ends lost 4 bases and 9 bases, in that order; junction bases with no gene match: 15. Per the germline V gene, CDR1 is LNHDA and CDR2 is SQIVND (reference sequence). The CDR3, as DNA: TGTGCCAGTAGTAGCTCGGCAGCGGGACTTTCTGGTGAGCAGTTCTTC. Translated: CASSSSAAGLSGEQFF.

V and J are TRBV5-4 and TRBJ2-7, with 11 positions matching TRBD2. V shed 0 bases, J shed 6 bases, and the junction held 17 bases outside the gene matches. Germline V gene lookup returns CDR1 SGHNT and CDR2 YYREEE (reference sequence). The CDR3 runs to 19 residues. CDR3 residues: CASSLGSSGRPQGTREQYF. CDR3 nucleotides: TGTGCCAGCAGCTTGGGGTCTAGCGGGAGGCCTCAGGGAACTCGCGAGCAGTACTTC.

This sequence joins TRBV4-1 and TRBJ1-2; possibly TRBD1 for D (6 bases). The V end was cut by 4 bases, the J end by 4 bases, with 10 bases between. Germline V gene data show CDR1 as MGHRA and CDR2 as YSYEKL. The CDR3 consists of 13 residues. The CDR3 here is CASSPPDSYGYTF. The DNA for the CDR3 is TGCGCCAGCAGCCCCCCGGACAGCTATGGCTACACCTTC.

This clone was counted once. CDR3 protein: CATSKTGEGNQPQHF. The CDR3 DNA reads as TGTGCCACCAGCAAAACAGGGGAAGGCAATCAGCCCCAGCATTTT. The V and J genes are TRBV24-1 and TRBJ1-5; 7 nucleotides align to TRBD1. CDR1 and CDR2 (germline): KGHDR, SFDVKD. V gave up 7 bases and J gave up 2 bases; unmatched junction bases: 7. CDR3 length: 15 amino acids.

V and J are TRBV5-1 and TRBJ2-3; 12 bases fit TRBD2. This CDR3 is 17 amino acids long. J gave up 2 bases and V 2 bases, and 6 bases lay outside the gene matches. From germline, CDR1 is SGHRS and CDR2 YFSETQ. The CDR3 DNA sequence: TGCGCCAGCAGCTTTGGCCTAGCGGGAGGGTACACAGATACGCAGTATTTT. As protein: CASSFGLAGGYTDTQYF.

The rearrangement joins TRBV7-9 to TRBJ1-5, with D perhaps matching TRBD1 (5 bases). The germline V gene encodes CDR1 SEHNR and CDR2 FQNEAQ (reference sequence). V lost 2 bases and J lost 6, with 17 bases in between. The CDR3 length is 16 residues. The CDR3 bases are TGTGCCAGCAGCTTAATGGGGCAGGGTATTTCTCAGCCCCAGCATTTT. Protein: CASSLMGQGISQPQHF.

The CDR3 region has the DNA TGTGCCAGCACCAGGACAGGCCGTTCCGGGGAGCTGTTTTTT. Encoded protein: CASTRTGRSGELFF. The chain employs TRBV28 and TRBJ2-2; 7 bases are shared with TRBD1. The germline gives CDR1 MDHEN, CDR2 SYDVKM. Germline trimming cut 7 bases from V and 6 bases from J; bases unmatched to any gene: 8. CDR3 length equals 14 residues.

The chain is built from TRBV27 and TRBJ2-2; TRBD1 is a possible D gene (5 bases). Trimming shortened V by 3 bases and J by 5 bases, and 10 bases separated the two germline ends. Germline V gene data show CDR1 as MNHEY and CDR2 as SMNVEV (reference sequence). This CDR3 comprises 14 residues. This CDR3 is CASSFQGGTGELFF. The DNA for the CDR3 is TGTGCCAGCAGTTTCCAGGGTGGGACCGGGGAGCTGTTTTTT.

The chain combines TRBV11-3 with TRBJ2-7, with D possibly being TRBD2 (5 bases). The ends were cut back, 2 bases at V and 1 base at J, with 12 bases in the middle. Germline loops: CDR1 SGHNT, CDR2 YENEEA. The CDR3 has 15 residues. The CDR3 sequence: CASSLRGVLSYEQYF. The CDR3, as DNA: TGTGCCAGCAGCTTACGGGGTGTGCTATCCTACGAGCAGTACTTC.

The chain recombines TRBV10-1 with TRBJ1-6, with a possible D match to TRBD1 (6 bases). Germline V gene data show CDR1 as WNHNN and CDR2 as SYGVQD (reference sequence). The ends were cut back, 2 bases at V and 7 bases at J, with 9 bases in the middle. CDR3 length: 14 residues. In DNA form, the CDR3 reads TGCGCCAGCAGTGAGGACAGGCGGAATTCACCCCTCCACTTT. Translating it yields CASSEDRRNSPLHF.

The CDR3: CAWHRVKGYGYTF. In DNA, the CDR3 is TGTGCCTGGCACAGGGTAAAGGGCTATGGCTACACCTTC. The chain has TRBV30 and TRBJ1-2, with a tentative D call TRBD1 (6 bases). Between the trimmed V and J ends, which lost 5 bases and 4 bases, there was a span of 14 bases. The V gene's germline CDR1 is GTSNPN and CDR2 SVGIG (reference sequence). This CDR3 spans 13 amino acids.

The J gene is TRBJ1-5, the V gene TRBV19; D gene unclear. Germline assignment: CDR1 LNHDA and CDR2 SQIVND (reference sequence). This CDR3 is 15 amino acids long. The V end was cut by 4 bases, the J end by 3 bases, with 13 bases between. In nucleotides, the CDR3 is TGTGCCAGTAGTACTTTTTCGCAGTACAATCAGCCCCAGCATTTT. This codes for CASSTFSQYNQPQHF.

The chain uses TRBV4-1 and TRBJ1-6; D is possibly TRBD1 (5 bases). CDR1 is MGHRA, CDR2 YSYEKL, per germline. Trimming stripped 6 bases from V and 6 bases from J, with 12 bases between. This CDR3 is built from 14 residues. The CDR3 DNA sequence: TGCGCCAGCAGTTGGGGGGGAGGTAATTCACCCCTCCACTTT. As protein: CASSWGGGNSPLHF.

The chain carries TRBV6-5 and TRBJ1-5; 10 bases are a match to TRBD1. This CDR3 has 13 residues. Germline values: CDR1 MNHEY, CDR2 SVGAGI. J lost 5 bases, V lost 8 bases, and 3 bases had no gene match. CDR3 amino acids: CASRQGAYQPQHF. The CDR3, as DNA: TGTGCCAGCCGACAGGGGGCCTATCAGCCCCAGCATTTT.

The V gene is TRBV7-3, the J gene TRBJ1-2; D remains ambiguous. Germline V gives CDR1 SGHTA, CDR2 FQGTGA. V was shortened by 1 base and J by 4 bases, with 13 bases between the two germline ends. This CDR3 contains 15 residues. In DNA, the CDR3 is TGTGCCAGCAGCTTAAGCGGGATGGGCACCTATGGCTACACCTTC. It encodes CASSLSGMGTYGYTF.

The V gene is TRBV11-2, the J gene TRBJ1-1; 9 nucleotides match TRBD1. With V trimmed by 5 bases and J by 1 base, 14 bases remained unmatched. Germline lookup yields CDR1 SGHAT and CDR2 FQNNGV. The CDR3 contains 18 residues. The CDR3 sequence is CASSQGENRGPKNTEAFF. The CDR3, as DNA: TGTGCCAGCAGCCAGGGTGAGAACAGGGGGCCAAAGAACACTGAAGCTTTCTTT.

The rearrangement joins TRBV19 to TRBJ2-7, with 12 bases aligning to TRBD1. The V segment lost 10 bases and the J segment 6 bases; nucleotides outside the gene matches: 10. Germline loops: CDR1 LNHDA, CDR2 SQIVND (reference sequence). There are 14 residues in the CDR3. The CDR3 loop reads CATRPGQGASEQYF. DNA of the CDR3: TGTGCCACCAGGCCGGGACAGGGGGCGTCCGAGCAGTACTTC.

This chain uses TRBV2 with TRBJ2-6, with 7 nucleotides matching TRBD2. V gave up 8 bases and J gave up 3 bases; unmatched junction bases: 13. CDR1 is SNHLY, CDR2 FYNNEI, per germline. The CDR3 runs 17 residues. The CDR3 loop is CASVERGASSGANVLTF. As DNA, the CDR3 is TGTGCCAGCGTCGAGCGGGGCGCCTCTAGTGGGGCCAACGTCCTGACTTTC.

This clone has just one count. V usage is TRBV2 and J usage is TRBJ1-1, with a possible D match to TRBD1 (5 bases). The CDR3 contains 13 residues. Trimming cost V 6 bases and J 2 bases, with 10 bases left between them. Germline-derived CDR1 and CDR2 are SNHLY and FYNNEI. This CDR3 reads CASRGRVNTEAFF. The DNA for the CDR3 is TGTGCCAGCAGGGGCAGGGTAAACACTGAAGCTTTCTTT.